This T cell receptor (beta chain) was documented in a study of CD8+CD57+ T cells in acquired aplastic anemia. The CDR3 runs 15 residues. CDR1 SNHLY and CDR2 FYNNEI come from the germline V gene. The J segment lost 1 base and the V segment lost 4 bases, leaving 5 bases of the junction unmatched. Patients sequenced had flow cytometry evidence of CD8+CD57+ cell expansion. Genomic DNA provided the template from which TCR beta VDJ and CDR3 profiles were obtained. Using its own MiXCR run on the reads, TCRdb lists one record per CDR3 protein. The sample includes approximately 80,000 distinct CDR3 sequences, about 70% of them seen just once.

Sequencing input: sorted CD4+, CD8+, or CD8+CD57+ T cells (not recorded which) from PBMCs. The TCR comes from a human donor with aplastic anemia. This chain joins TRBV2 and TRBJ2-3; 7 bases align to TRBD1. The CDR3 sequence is CASSGQGKGTDTQYF. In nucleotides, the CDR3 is TGTGCCAGCAGTGGACAGGGTAAAGGCACAGATACGCAGTATTTT.